The present entry profiles one TCR beta chain with its context. The record originates from a study of blood T cell repertoires in COVID-19. The CDR3 consists of 13 residues. CDR1 is MDHEN, CDR2 SYDVKM, per germline. Trimming removed 8 bases at V and 7 bases at J, with 17 bases between. Original processing notes: Amplification of reference gene primers provided the estimated nucleated cell counts. The data were produced by immunoSEQ multiplex PCR, yet TCRdb's version contains in-frame clones alone and is incomplete. That table gives V, J and clone size, and the DNA gave D and trimming. This repertoire shows about 350,000 clones, roughly 86% found once; its top ten account for around 6.6%.

The rearrangement links TRBV28 to TRBJ1-2; no firm D call. The TCR comes from a woman aged 65 to 85 with COVID-19, enrolled during active disease. Sequenced material: peripheral blood. CDR3 bases: TGTGCCAGCGGAGGTTCAGGCAGCCTTGGCTACACCTTC. Its protein is CASGGSGSLGYTF.